What follows describes a single T cell receptor beta chain. Antigen specificity is unknown. This specimen comes from a study of Tregs in tolerant kidney transplant recipients. Findings and limits, study-wide: Expanding Tregs on activated donor B cells appeared to best identify donor-specific TCRbeta clones.

The method was immunoSEQ multiplex PCR; TCRdb's version includes in-frame clones alone and lacks a portion of them. The sample includes roughly 120,000 clones, roughly 92% of them seen just once. The CDR3 sequence is 18 residues long. Germline trimming cut 4 bases from V and 0 bases from J; bases unmatched to any gene: 10. In germline, CDR1 is SGHNT, CDR2 YYREEE (reference sequence). Source material: CD4+ T cells from blood. This TCR came from a human donor in good health. This chain uses TRBV5-4 with TRBJ1-6, with 7 bases matching TRBD1. This CDR3 is CASSQSSGGSSYNSPLHF. As DNA, the CDR3 is TGTGCCAGCAGCCAATCCTCAGGGGGAAGCTCCTATAATTCACCCCTCCACTTT. Drawing the rest from reference TRBV5-4 and TRBJ1-6, the complete variable domain is ETGVTQSPTHLIKTRGQQVTLRCSSQSGHNTVSWYQQALGQGPQFIFQYYREEENGRGNFPPRFSGLQFPNYSSELNVNALELDDSALYLCASSQSSGGSSYNSPLHFGNGTRLTVT.